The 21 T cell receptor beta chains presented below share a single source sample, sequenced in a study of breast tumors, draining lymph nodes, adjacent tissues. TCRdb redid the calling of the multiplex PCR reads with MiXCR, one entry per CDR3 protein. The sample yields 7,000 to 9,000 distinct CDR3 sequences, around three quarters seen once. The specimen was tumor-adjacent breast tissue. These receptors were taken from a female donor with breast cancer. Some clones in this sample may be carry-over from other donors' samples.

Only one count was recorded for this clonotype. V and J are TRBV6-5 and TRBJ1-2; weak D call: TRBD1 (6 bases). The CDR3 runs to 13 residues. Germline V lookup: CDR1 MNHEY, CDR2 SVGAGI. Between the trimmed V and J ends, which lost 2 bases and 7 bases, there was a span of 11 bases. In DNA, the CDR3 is TGTGCCAGCAGTTACCCACAGGGCCGTGGCTACACCTTC. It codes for CASSYPQGRGYTF.

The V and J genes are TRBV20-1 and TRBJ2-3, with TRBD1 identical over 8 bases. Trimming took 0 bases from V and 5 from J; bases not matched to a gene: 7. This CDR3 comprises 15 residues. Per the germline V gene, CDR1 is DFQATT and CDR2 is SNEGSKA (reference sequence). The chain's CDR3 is CSARDGQGAGDTQYF. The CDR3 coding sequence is TGCAGTGCTAGAGATGGGCAGGGGGCAGGAGATACGCAGTATTTT.

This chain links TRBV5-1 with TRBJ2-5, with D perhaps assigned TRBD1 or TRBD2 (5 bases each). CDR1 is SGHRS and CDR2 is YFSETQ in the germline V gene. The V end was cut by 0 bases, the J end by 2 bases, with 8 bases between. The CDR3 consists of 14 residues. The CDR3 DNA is TGCGCCAGCAGCTTGGGAGGGGATCAAGAGACCCAGTACTTC. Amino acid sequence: CASSLGGDQETQYF.

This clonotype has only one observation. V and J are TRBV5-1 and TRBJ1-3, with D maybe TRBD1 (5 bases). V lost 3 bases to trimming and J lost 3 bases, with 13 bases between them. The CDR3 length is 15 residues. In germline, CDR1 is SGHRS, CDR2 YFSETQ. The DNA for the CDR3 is TGCGCCAGCAGCTACGACGGGACGGATGGAAACACCATATATTTT. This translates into CASSYDGTDGNTIYF.

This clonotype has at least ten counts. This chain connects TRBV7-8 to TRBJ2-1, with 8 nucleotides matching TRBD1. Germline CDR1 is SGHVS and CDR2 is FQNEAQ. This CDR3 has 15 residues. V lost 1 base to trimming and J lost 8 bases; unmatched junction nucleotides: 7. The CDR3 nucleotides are TGTGCCAGCAGCTTAGAACAGGGGGGCCGAGATGAGCAGTTCTTC. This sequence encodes CASSLEQGGRDEQFF.

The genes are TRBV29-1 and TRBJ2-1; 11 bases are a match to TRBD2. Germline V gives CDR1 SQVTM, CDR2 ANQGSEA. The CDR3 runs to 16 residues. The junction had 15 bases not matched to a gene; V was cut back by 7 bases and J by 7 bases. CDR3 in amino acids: CSASPFSGRVRNEQFF. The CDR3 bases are TGCAGCGCTTCCCCTTTTAGCGGGAGGGTAAGAAATGAGCAGTTCTTC.

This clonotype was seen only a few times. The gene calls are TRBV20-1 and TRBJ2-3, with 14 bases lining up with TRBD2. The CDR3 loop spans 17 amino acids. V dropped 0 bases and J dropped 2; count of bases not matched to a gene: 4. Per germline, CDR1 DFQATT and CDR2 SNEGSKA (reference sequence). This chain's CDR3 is CSARDLGLAGVTDTQYF. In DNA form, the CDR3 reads TGCAGTGCTAGAGATTTGGGACTAGCGGGAGTCACAGATACGCAGTATTTT.

The CDR3 DNA follows: TGTGCCAGCAGCTCCCTGGGTAGGCAAGAGACCCAGTACTTC. It encodes CASSSLGRQETQYF. The chain combines TRBV5-4 with TRBJ2-5; D uncertain. The CDR3 covers 14 residues. The ends were cut back, 3 bases at V and 2 bases at J, with 11 bases in the middle. The germline CDR1 and CDR2 sequences are SGHNT and YYREEE (reference sequence). Filled out from reference TRBV5-4 and TRBJ2-5, the complete variable domain reads ETGVTQSPTHLIKTRGQQVTLRCSSQSGHNTVSWYQQALGQGPQFIFQYYREEENGRGNFPPRFSGLQFPNYSSELNVNALELDDSALYLCASSSLGRQETQYFGPGTRLLVL.

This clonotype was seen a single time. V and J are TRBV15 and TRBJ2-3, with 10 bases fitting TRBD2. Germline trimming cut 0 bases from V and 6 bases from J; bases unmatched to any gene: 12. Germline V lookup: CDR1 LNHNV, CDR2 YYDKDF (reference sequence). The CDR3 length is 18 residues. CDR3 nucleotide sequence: TGTGCCACCAGCAGAGATACACTAGCGGGGACCCTGGGGGATACGCAGTATTTT. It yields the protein CATSRDTLAGTLGDTQYF.

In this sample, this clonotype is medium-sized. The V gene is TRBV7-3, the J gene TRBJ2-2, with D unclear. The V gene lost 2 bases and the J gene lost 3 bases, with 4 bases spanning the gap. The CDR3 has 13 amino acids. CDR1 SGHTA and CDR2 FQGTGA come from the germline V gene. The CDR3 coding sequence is TGTGCCAGCAGCTTAGAGTACACCGGGGAGCTGTTTTTT. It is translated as CASSLEYTGELFF.

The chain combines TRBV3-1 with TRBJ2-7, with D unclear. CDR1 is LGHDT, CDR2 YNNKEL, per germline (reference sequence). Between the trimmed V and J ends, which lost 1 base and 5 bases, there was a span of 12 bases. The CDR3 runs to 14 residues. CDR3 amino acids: CASSQGPTSDEQYF. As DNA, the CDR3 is TGTGCCAGCAGCCAAGGGCCCACTTCGGACGAGCAGTACTTC.

The chain's CDR3 is CASSLAIGQSHRNTIYF. The CDR3 DNA reads as TGTGCCAGCAGCTTAGCGATAGGACAGTCCCACCGAAACACCATATATTTT. The chain recombines TRBV7-9 with TRBJ1-3, with D possibly matching TRBD1 (6 bases). The CDR3 covers 17 residues. Germline V gene sequence: CDR1 SEHNR, CDR2 FQNEAQ (reference sequence). Trimming removed 0 bases at V and 5 bases at J, with 17 bases between.

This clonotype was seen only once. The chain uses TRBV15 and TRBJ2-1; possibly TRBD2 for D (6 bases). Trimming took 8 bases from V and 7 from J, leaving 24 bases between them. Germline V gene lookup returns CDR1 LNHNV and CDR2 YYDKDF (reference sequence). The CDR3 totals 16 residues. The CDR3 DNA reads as TGTGCCACCGGCTCAGGGCTTTTCGGACTACTAAATGAGCAGTTCTTC. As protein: CATGSGLFGLLNEQFF.

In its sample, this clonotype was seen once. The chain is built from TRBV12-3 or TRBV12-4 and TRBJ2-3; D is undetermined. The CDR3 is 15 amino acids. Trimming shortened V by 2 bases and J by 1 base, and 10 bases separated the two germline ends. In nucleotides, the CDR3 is TGTGCCAGCAGTTTAAGAACGTGGGGCACAGATACGCAGTATTTT. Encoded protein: CASSLRTWGTDTQYF.

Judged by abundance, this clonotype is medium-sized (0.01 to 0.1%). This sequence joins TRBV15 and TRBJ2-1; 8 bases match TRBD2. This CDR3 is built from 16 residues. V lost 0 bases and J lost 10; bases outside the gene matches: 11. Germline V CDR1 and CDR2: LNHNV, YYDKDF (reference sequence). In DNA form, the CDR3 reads TGTGCCACCAGCAGAGATCTGAACGGGGGGGCCCAAGAGCAGTTCTTC. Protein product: CATSRDLNGGAQEQFF.

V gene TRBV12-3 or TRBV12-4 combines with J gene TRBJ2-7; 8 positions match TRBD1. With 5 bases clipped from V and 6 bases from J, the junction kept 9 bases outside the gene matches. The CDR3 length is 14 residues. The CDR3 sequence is CASSPQQGASEQYF. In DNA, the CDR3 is TGTGCCAGCAGTCCCCAGCAGGGGGCGAGCGAGCAGTACTTC.

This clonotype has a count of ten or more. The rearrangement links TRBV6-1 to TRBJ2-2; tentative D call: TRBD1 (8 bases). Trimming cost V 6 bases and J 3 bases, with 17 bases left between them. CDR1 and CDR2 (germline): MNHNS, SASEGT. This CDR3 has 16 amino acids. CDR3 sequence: CASSTGGGQYTGELFF. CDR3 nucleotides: TGTGCCAGCAGCACAGGGGGGGGTCAGTACACCGGGGAGCTGTTTTTT.

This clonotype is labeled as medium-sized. CDR3 nucleotide sequence: TGTGCCAGTAGTATCACTTTTTTTCAGTTCTTC. This sequence encodes CASSITFFQFF. The chain has TRBV19 and TRBJ2-1, with D hard to call. The V end was cut by 3 bases, the J end by 13 bases, with 10 bases between. CDR1 and CDR2 (germline): LNHDA, SQIVND (reference sequence). The CDR3 consists of 11 residues.

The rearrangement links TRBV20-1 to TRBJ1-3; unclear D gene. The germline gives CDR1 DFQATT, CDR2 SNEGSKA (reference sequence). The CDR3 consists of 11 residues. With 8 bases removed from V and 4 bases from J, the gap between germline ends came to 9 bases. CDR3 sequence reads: CSIAVGNTIYF. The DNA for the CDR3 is TGCAGTATAGCCGTCGGAAACACCATATATTTT.

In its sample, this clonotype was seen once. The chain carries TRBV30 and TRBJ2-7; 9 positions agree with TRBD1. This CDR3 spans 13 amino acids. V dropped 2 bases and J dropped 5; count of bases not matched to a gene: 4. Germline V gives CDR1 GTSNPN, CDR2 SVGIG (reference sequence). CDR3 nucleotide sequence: TGTGCCTGGAGTACAGGGGGCCGTAACGAGCAGTACTTC. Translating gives CAWSTGGRNEQYF.

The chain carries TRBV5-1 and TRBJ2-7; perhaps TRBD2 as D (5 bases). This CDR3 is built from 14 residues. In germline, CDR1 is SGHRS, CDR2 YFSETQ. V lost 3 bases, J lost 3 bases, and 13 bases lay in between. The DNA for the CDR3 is TGCGCCAGCAGCTCCGAGGGTGCACTCTACGAGCAGTACTTC. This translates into CASSSEGALYEQYF.